This T cell receptor beta chain was profiled in a study of CD8 T cells in ankylosing spondylitis. Whole-study findings and limits: Ankylosing spondylitis blood appeared to be characterized by a TCR beta motif of eight highly homologous variants. Within peripheral blood, clones linked to disease were CD8+ and relatively rare. Disease-linked clones reportedly concentrated significantly in matched ankylosing spondylitis synovial fluid. Earlier studies detected some motif variants in reactive arthritis synovial fluid and blood.

V dropped 2 bases and J dropped 3 bases, with 17 bases sitting between them. The CDR3 is 16 amino acids. Germline CDR1 reads SGDLS; CDR2 reads YYNGEE. There are a few counts of this clonotype. The antigen remains unidentified. One entry per CDR3 protein results from TCRdb running MiXCR on the 5' RACE reads. The table has roughly 180,000 distinct CDR3 sequences, approximately 9% seen once. J is TRBJ1-2 and V is TRBV9, with D possibly being TRBD1 (6 bases). The sequencing sample was made of blood, either unsorted or a sorted T cell fraction (not recorded which). This clonotype originated in a female donor with ankylosing spondylitis or in good health (not recorded which). This chain's CDR3 is CASSVTAGVYDYGYTF. The CDR3 DNA is TGTGCCAGCAGCGTCACCGCAGGGGTTTATGACTATGGCTACACCTTC. The full variable domain, with the rest looked up from reference TRBV9 and TRBJ1-2, is DSGVTQTPKHLITATGQRVTLRCSPRSGDLSVYWYQQSLDQGLQFLIQYYNGEERAKGNILERFSAQQFPDLHSELNLSSLELGDSALYFCASSVTAGVYDYGYTFGSGTRLTVV.